Listed below are T cell receptor beta chains from one sample, sequenced in a study of naive and memory T cell subsets. TCRdb used MiXCR to reprocess the UMI-ligation and nested PCR reads, holding one entry per CDR3 protein. The sample holds around 130,000 distinct CDR3 sequences, roughly 36% seen once. The sample consisted of central memory CD4+ T cells from blood. The receptor set was obtained from a human donor in good health. Both conserved end residues are part of each CDR3. D genes are given only for firm matches. Clone size is given for some rows only: seen once, a few or many times, or a class if the clone is expanded.

j_call | d_call | v_call | clone_size | cdr3_nt | cdr3_aa
TRBJ2-7 | TRBD1 | TRBV20-1 | few | TGCAGTGCTAGGATCCCAGGACAGGGTCCCTACGAGCAGTACTTC | CSARIPGQGPYEQYF
TRBJ2-5 | NA | TRBV7-8 | few | TGTGCCAGCAGCAAGACTAGGGGGGAAGAGACCCAGTACTTC | CASSKTRGEETQYF
TRBJ1-1 | NA | TRBV4-3 | NA | TGCGCCAGCAGCCAAGATGGGGGATCGGGCACTGAAGCTTTCTTT | CASSQDGGSGTEAFF
TRBJ1-3 | NA | TRBV6-5 | NA | TGTGCCAGCAGGGGATACTCTGGATACACCATATATTTT | CASRGYSGYTIYF
TRBJ2-7 | TRBD2 | TRBV20-1 | NA | TGCAGTGCTAATCCCGCCAGCGGGGGACCAAGAGCCGAGCAGTACTTC | CSANPASGGPRAEQYF
TRBJ2-1 | TRBD2 | TRBV12-3/TRBV12-4 | NA | TGTGCCAGCAGCCCCGGGACTAGCGGGAGCTACAATGAGCAGTTCTTC | CASSPGTSGSYNEQFF
TRBJ2-3 | TRBD1 | TRBV28 | many | TGTGCCAGCAGTCTCCGGACAGGGGTAGATACGCAGTATTTT | CASSLRTGVDTQYF
TRBJ1-1 | NA | TRBV28 | NA | TGTGCCAGCACCCCGGGGCCGCGCACTGAAGCTTTCTTT | CASTPGPRTEAFF
TRBJ2-1 | NA | TRBV28 | few | TGTGCCAGCAGTTTATCAGAGGGACTCAAAAGGAATGAGCAGTTCTTC | CASSLSEGLKRNEQFF
TRBJ2-7 | NA | TRBV13 | NA | TGTGCCAGCAGCCTGACCTCAGGGGCAGGAGGCTACGAGCAGTACTTC | CASSLTSGAGGYEQYF
TRBJ2-1 | NA | TRBV28 | few | TGTGCCAGCAGTGGAGTGAGCCCCTACAATGAGCAGTTCTTC | CASSGVSPYNEQFF
TRBJ1-5 | TRBD1 | TRBV2 | few | TGTGCCAGCAGTGCACTACAGGGGGCGAATCAGCCCAAGCATTTT | CASSALQGANQPKHF
TRBJ2-7 | TRBD2 | TRBV3-1 | few | TGTGCCAGCAGCCAAGGACACCCGGGCGGGAGCTGGGAGCAGTACTTC | CASSQGHPGGSWEQYF
TRBJ2-7 | TRBD2 | TRBV3-1 | NA | TGTGCCAGCAGCCAAGAGGGGGGGTACGAGCAGTACTTC | CASSQEGGYEQYF
TRBJ2-4 | NA | TRBV30 | NA | TGTGCCTGGAGAGGCCGCCTGACCAAAAACATTCAGTACTTC | CAWRGRLTKNIQYF
TRBJ2-1 | TRBD2 | TRBV6-2/TRBV6-3 | few | TGTGCCAGCAAAGGGACTAGTCGGTATGAGCAGTTCTTC | CASKGTSRYEQFF
TRBJ1-2 | NA | TRBV6-1 | many | TGTGCCAGCAGTGAAGCGCTCCTGGGCAGTTACTATGGCTACACCTTC | CASSEALLGSYYGYTF